Sequencing of this T cell receptor beta chain was carried out in a study of blood T cell repertoires in COVID-19. Looked up from germline, CDR1 is SGHVS and CDR2 is FQNEAQ. The CDR3 runs 15 residues. Trimming shortened V by 1 base and J by 1 base, and 10 bases separated the two germline ends. Authors' data handling: Cell counts per sample came from amplifying reference gene primers. Sequencing used immunoSEQ multiplex PCR; TCRdb keeps in-frame clones, though not all of them. From that table come the V and J calls and clone size; the DNA was used to work out D and trimming. The sample includes over 120,000 clones, over 80% of them seen just once.

The sequenced sample consisted of peripheral blood. This receptor was obtained from a woman in her forties or fifties with acute or convalescent COVID-19. The V and J genes are TRBV7-8 and TRBJ1-1; possible D gene TRBD1, 5 bases. The CDR3 sequence is CASSLGLGGNTEAFF. The CDR3 nucleotides read TGTGCCAGCAGCTTAGGTCTGGGGGGGAACACTGAAGCTTTCTTT.